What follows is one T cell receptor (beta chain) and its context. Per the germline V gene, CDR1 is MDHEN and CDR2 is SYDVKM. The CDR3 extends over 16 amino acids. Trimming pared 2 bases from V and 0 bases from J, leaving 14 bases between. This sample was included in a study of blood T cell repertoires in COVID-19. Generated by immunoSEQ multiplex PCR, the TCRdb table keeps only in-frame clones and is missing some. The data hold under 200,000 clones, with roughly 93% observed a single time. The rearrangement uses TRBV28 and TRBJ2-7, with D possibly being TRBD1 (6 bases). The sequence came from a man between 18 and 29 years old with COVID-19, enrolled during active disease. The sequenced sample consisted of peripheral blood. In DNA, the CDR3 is TGTGCCAGCAGTTTAACAACAGGGAACCCCTCCTACGAGCAGTACTTC. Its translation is CASSLTTGNPSYEQYF.